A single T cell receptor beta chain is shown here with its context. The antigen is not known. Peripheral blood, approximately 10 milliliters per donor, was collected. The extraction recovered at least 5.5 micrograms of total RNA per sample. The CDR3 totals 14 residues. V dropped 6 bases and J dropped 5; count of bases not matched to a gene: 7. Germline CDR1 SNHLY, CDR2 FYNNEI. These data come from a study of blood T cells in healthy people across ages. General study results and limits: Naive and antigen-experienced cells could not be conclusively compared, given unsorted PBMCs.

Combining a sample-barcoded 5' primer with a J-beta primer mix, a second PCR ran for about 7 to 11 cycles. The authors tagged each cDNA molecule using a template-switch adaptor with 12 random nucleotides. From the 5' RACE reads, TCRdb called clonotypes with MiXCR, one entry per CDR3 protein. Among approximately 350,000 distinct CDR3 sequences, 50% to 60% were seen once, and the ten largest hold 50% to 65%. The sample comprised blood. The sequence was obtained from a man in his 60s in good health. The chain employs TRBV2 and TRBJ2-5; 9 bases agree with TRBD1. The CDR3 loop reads CASRIRDRVETQYF. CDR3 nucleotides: TGTGCCAGCAGAATCCGGGACAGGGTTGAGACCCAGTACTTC.